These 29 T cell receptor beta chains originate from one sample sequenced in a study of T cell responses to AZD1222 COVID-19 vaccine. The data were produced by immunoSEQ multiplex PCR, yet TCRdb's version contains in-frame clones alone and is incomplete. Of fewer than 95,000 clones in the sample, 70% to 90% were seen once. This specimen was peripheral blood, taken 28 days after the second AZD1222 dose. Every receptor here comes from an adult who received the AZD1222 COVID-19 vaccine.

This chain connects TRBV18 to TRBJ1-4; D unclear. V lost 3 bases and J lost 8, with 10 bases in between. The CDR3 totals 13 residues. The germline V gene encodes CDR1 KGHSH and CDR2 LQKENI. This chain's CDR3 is CASSPGRREKLFF. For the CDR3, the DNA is TGTGCCAGCTCACCGGGAAGGAGGGAAAAACTGTTTTTT.

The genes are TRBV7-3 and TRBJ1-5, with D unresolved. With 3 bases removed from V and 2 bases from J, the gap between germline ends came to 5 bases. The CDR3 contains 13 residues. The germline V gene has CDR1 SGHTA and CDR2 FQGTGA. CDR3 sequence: CASSLRGNQPQHF. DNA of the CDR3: TGTGCCAGCAGCTTGAGAGGCAATCAGCCCCAGCATTTT.

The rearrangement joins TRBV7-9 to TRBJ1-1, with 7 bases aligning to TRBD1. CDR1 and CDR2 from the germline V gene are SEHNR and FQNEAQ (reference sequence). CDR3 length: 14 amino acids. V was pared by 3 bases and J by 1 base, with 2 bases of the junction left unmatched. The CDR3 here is CASSFGTANTEAFF. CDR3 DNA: TGTGCCAGCAGCTTCGGGACAGCGAACACTGAAGCTTTCTTT.

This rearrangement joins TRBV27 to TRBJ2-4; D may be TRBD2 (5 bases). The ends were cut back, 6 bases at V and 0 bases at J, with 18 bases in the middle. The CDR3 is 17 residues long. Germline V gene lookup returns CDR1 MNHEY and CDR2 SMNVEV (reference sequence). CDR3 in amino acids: CASRTNARNLAKNIQYF. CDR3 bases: TGTGCCAGCAGGACTAACGCACGTAACCTAGCCAAAAACATTCAGTACTTC.

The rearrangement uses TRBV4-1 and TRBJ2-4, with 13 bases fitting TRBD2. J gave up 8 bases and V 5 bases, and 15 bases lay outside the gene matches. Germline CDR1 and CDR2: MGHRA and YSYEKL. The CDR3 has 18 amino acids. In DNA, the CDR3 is TGCGCCAGCAGCAAAAGAAGGACTAGCGGGGGAACCGGGGACATTCAGTACTTC. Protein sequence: CASSKRRTSGGTGDIQYF.

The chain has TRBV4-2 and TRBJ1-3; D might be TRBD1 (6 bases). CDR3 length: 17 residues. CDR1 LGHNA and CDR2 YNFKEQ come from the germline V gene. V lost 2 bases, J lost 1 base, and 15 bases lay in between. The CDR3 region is CASSQPGGAESGNTIYF. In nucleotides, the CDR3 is TGTGCCAGCAGCCAACCGGGGGGGGCGGAATCTGGAAACACCATATATTTT.

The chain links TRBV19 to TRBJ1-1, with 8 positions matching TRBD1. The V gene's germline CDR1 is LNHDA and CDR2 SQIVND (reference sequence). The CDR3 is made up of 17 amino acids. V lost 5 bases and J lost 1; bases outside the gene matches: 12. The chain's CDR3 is CASSALGGQDWNTEAFF. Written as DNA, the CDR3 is TGTGCCAGTAGTGCCCTGGGGGGACAGGATTGGAACACTGAAGCTTTCTTT.

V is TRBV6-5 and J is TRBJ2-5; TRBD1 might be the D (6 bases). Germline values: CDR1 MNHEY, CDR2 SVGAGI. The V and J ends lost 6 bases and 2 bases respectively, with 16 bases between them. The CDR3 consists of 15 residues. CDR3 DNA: TGTGCCAGCAGAAGTTACAGGGAATCGCAAGAGACCCAGTACTTC. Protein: CASRSYRESQETQYF.

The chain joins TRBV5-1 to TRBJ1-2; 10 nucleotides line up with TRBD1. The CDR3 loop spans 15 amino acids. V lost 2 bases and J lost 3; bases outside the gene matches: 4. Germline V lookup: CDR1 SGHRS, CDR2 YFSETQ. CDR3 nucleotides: TGCGCCAGCAGCTTCGGGACAGGGGCGTACTATGGCTACACCTTC. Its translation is CASSFGTGAYYGYTF. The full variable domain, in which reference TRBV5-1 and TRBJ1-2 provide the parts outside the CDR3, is KAGVTQTPRYLIKTRGQQVTLSCSPISGHRSVSWYQQTPGQGLQFLFEYFSETQRNKGNFPGRFSGRQFSNSRSEMNVSTLELGDSALYLCASSFGTGAYYGYTFGSGTRLTVV.

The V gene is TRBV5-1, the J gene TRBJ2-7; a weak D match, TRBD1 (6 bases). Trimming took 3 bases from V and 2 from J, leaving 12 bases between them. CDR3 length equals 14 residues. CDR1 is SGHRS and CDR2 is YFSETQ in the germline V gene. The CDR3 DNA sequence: TGCGCCAGCAGCTCAGGGACACCGACCTACGAGCAGTACTTC. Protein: CASSSGTPTYEQYF.

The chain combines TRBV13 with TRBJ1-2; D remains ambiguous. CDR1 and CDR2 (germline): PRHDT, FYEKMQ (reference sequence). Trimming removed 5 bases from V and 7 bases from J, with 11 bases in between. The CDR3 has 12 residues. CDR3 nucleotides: TGTGCCAGCAGCCCCCGACGGACTGGCTACACCTTC. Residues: CASSPRRTGYTF. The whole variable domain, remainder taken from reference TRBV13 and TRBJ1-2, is AAGVIQSPRHLIKEKRETATLKCYPIPRHDTVYWYQQGPGQDPQFLISFYEKMQSDKGSIPDRFSAQQFSDYHSELNMSSLELGDSALYFCASSPRRTGYTFGSGTRLTVV.

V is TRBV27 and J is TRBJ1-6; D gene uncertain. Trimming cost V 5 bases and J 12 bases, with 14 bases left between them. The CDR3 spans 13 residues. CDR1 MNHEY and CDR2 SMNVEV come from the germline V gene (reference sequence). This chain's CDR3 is CASSRPGERPLHF. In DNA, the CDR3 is TGTGCCAGCAGTAGACCGGGCGAACGACCCCTCCACTTT.

CDR3 in DNA: TGTGCCAGCTCACGGAAACAAAACGAGAGGCAAGAGACCCAGTACTTC. Translation: CASSRKQNERQETQYF. The gene calls are TRBV18 and TRBJ2-5; the D is unclear. The CDR3 spans 16 residues. V was shortened by 4 bases and J by 2 bases, with 17 bases between the two germline ends. Germline V gene data show CDR1 as KGHSH and CDR2 as LQKENI.

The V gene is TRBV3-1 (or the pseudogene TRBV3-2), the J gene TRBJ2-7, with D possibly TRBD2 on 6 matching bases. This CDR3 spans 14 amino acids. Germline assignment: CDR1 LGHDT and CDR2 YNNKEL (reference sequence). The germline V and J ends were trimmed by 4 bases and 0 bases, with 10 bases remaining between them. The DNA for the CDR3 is TGTGCCAGCAGCCGTTTCGGGAGCTCCTACGAGCAGTACTTC. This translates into CASSRFGSSYEQYF.

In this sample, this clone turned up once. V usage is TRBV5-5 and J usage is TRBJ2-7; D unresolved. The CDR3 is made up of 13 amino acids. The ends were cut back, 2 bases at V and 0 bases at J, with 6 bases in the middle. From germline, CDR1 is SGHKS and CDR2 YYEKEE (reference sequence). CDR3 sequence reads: CASSFISSYEQYF. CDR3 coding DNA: TGTGCCAGCAGCTTTATTAGCTCCTACGAGCAGTACTTC. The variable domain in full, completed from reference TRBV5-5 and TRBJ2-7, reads DAGVTQSPTHLIKTRGQQVTLRCSPISGHKSVSWYQQVLGQGPQFIFQYYEKEERGRGNFPDRFSARQFPNYSSELNVNALLLGDSALYLCASSFISSYEQYFGPGTRLTVT.

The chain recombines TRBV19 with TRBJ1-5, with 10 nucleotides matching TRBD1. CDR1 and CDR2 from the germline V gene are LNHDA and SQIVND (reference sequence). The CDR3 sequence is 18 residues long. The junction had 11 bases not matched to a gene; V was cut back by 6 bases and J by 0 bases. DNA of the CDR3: TGTGCCAGTAGCTCTGAAGACAGGGGGCCCTATAGCAATCAGCCCCAGCATTTT. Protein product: CASSSEDRGPYSNQPQHF.

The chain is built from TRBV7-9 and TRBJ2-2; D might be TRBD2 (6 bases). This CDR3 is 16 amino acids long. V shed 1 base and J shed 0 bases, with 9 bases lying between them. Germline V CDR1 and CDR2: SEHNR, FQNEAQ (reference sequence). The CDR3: CASSLVASANTGELFF. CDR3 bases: TGTGCCAGCAGCTTAGTAGCTAGCGCGAACACCGGGGAGCTGTTTTTT. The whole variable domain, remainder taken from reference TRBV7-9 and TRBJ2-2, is DTGVSQNPRHKITKRGQNVTFRCDPISEHNRLYWYRQTLGQGPEFLTYFQNEAQLEKSRLLSDRFSAERPKGSFSTLEIQRTEQGDSAMYLCASSLVASANTGELFFGEGSRLTVL.

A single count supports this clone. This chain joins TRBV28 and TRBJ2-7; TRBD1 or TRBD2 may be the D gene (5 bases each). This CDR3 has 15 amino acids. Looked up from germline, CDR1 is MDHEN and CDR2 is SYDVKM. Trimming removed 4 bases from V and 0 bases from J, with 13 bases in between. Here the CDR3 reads CASSSGPPSSYEQYF. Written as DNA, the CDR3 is TGTGCCAGCAGTTCGGGACCTCCGAGCTCCTACGAGCAGTACTTC.

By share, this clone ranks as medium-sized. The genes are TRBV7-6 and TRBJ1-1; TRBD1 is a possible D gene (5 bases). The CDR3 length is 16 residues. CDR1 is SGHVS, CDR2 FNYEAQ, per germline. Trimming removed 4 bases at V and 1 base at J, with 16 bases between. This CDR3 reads CASSYPLGAPNTEAFF. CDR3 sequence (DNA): TGTGCCAGCAGCTACCCTCTAGGGGCACCGAACACTGAAGCTTTCTTT.

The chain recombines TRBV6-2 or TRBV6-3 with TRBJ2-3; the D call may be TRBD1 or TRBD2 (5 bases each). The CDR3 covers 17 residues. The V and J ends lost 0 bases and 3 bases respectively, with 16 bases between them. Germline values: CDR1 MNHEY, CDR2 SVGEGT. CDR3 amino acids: CASSYSPRDQITDTQYF. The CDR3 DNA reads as TGTGCCAGCAGTTACTCTCCCCGGGACCAGATTACAGATACGCAGTATTTT.

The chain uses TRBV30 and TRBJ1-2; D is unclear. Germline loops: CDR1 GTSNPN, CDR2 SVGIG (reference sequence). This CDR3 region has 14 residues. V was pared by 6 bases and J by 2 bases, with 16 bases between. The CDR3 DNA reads TGTGCCTGTCTCATGCGGGTCCCCAACTATGGCTACACCTTC. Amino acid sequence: CACLMRVPNYGYTF.

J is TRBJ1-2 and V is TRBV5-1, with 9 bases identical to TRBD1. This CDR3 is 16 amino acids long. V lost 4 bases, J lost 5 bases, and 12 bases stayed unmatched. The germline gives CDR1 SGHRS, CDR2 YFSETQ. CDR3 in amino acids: CASSPGQGGVSYGYTF. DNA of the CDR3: TGCGCCAGCAGCCCGGGACAGGGTGGTGTGAGTTATGGCTACACCTTC.

The CDR3 is CASSPGGGRTYEQYF. The CDR3 DNA reads as TGCGCCAGCAGCCCTGGGGGTGGCAGAACCTACGAGCAGTACTTC. This sequence joins TRBV5-1 and TRBJ2-7, with D perhaps TRBD1 or TRBD2 (5 bases each). The germline V gene encodes CDR1 SGHRS and CDR2 YFSETQ. V lost 4 bases and J lost 2, with 16 bases in between. The CDR3 spans 15 residues.

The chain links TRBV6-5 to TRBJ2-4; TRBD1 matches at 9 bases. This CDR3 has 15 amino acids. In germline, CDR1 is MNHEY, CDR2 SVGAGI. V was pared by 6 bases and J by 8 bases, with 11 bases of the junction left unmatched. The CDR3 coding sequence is TGTGCCAGCAGCCCACGGGACAGGGCGGTTGACATTCAGTACTTC. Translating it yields CASSPRDRAVDIQYF.

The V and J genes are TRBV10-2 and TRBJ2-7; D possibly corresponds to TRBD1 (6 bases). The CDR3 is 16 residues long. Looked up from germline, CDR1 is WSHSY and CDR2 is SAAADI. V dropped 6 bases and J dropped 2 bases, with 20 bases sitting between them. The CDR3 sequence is CASSPETGLLAYEQYF. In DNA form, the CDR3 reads TGCGCCAGCAGCCCTGAGACAGGCTTGTTGGCCTACGAGCAGTACTTC.

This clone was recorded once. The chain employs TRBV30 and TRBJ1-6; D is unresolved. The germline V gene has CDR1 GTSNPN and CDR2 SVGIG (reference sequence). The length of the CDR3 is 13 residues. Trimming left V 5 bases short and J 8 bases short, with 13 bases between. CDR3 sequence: CAWDRSRDSPLHF. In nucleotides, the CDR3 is TGTGCCTGGGACCGGAGTAGGGATTCACCCCTCCACTTT.

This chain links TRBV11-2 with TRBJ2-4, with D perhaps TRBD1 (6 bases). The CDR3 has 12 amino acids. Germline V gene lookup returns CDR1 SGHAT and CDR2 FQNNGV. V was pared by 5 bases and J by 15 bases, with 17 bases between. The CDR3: CASSPSLQGGYF. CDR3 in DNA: TGTGCCAGCAGCCCCTCTTTACAGGGTGGGTACTTC.

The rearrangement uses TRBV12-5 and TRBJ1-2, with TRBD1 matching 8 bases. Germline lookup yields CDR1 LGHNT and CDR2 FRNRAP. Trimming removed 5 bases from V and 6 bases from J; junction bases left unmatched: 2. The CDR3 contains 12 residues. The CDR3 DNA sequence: TGTGCTAGTGGTGCAGGGGGCCATGGCTACACCTTC. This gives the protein CASGAGGHGYTF.

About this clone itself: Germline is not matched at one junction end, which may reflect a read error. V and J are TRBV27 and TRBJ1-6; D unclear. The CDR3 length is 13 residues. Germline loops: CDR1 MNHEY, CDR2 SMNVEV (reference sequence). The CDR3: CASSLSLVTPLHF. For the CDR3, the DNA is TGTGCCAGCAGTCTATCCCTGGTAACACCCCTCCACTTT.